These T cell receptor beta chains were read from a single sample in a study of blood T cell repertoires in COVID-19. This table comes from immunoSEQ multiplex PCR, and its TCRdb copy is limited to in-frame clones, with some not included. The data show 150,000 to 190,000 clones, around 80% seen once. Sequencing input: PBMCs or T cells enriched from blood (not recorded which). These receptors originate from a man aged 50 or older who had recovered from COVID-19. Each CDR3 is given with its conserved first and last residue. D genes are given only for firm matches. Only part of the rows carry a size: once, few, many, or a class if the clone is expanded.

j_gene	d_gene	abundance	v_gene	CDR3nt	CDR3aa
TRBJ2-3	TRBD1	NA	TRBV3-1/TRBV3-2	TGTGCCAGCAGGAGACAGGGCGACTTTAGCACAGATACGCAGTATTTT	CASRRQGDFSTDTQYF
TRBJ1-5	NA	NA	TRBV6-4	TGTGCCAGGGGGCAGGGGCAGCCCCAGCATTTT	CARGQGQPQHF
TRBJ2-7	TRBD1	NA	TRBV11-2	TGTGCCAGCAGCTTAGGACCGGGACAGGGTGAGAGCGAGCAGTACTTC	CASSLGPGQGESEQYF
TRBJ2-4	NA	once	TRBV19	TGTGCCAGTAGTATAGGGGCCCGGAACATTCAGTACTTC	CASSIGARNIQYF
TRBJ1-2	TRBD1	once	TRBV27	TGTGCCAGCAGTTGGACAGGGGACTCGTATGGCTACACCTTC	CASSWTGDSYGYTF
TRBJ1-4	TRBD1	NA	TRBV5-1	TGCGCCAGCAGCTCTGACAGGGAGCCCGAAAAACTGTTTTTT	CASSSDREPEKLFF
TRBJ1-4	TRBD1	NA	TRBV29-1	TGCAGCGTTGAACGACCGGGGACAGGGCGTAGAAAACTGTTTTTT	CSVERPGTGRRKLFF
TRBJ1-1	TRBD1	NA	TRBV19	TGTGCCAGTAGATGGACAGGGGGCACCTTCACTGAAGCTTTCTTT	CASRWTGGTFTEAFF
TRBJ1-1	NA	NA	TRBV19	TGTGCCAGTAGTATGTCCGGCGTCCAGGACACTGAAGCTTTCTTT	CASSMSGVQDTEAFF
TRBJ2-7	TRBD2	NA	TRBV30	TGTGCCTGGAGTGTCGGGGGGACGGCTTACGAGCAGTACTTC	CAWSVGGTAYEQYF
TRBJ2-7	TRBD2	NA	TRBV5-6	TGTGCCAGCAGCTTCCCTCGGACTAGCGGGGGGTCCTTCGGCGAGCAGTACTTC	CASSFPRTSGGSFGEQYF
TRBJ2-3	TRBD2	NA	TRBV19	TGTGCCAGTAGTATTTCCAGCGGGGGAATGACAGATACGCAGTATTTT	CASSISSGGMTDTQYF
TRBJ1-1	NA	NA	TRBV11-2	TGTGCCAGCAGCTTAGCCGTTGAAGCTTTCTTT	CASSLAVEAFF
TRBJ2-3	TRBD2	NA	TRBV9	TGTGCCAGCAGCCTCCGGACTAGCGGGGGATCTAGCACAGATACGCAGTATTTT	CASSLRTSGGSSTDTQYF
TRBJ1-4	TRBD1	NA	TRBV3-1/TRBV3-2	TGTGCCAGCAGCCGGGGACAGGACAGTTCTAATGAAAAACTGTTTTTT	CASSRGQDSSNEKLFF
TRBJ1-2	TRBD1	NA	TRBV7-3	TGTGCCAGCAGCCTGGACAGGTCGTATGGCTACACCTTC	CASSLDRSYGYTF
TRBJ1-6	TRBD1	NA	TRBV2	TGTGCCAGCAGTAGGACAGGGAGGCTAGATAATTCACCCCTCCACTTT	CASSRTGRLDNSPLHF
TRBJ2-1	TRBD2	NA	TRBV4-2	TGTGCCAGCAGCCCGGGGGGGTGGTCCCTCAATGAGCAGTTCTTC	CASSPGGWSLNEQFF
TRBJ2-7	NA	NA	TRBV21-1	TGTGCCAGCAGTCCCCCCCAGGCCAGCTCCTACGAGCAGTACTTC	CASSPPQASSYEQYF
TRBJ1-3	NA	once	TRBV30	TGTGCCTGGAGTGTTGCGGGAAACACCATATATTTT	CAWSVAGNTIYF
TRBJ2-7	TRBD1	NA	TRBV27	TGTGCCAGCAGTTCGATGGACAGGGGGTTGTACGAGCAGTACTTC	CASSSMDRGLYEQYF
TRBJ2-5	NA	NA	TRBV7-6	TGTGCCAGCAGCCCTCCACCGGTTGTTACCCTCCAAGAGACCCAGTACTTC	CASSPPPVVTLQETQYF
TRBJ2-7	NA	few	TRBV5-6	TGTGCCAGCAGCTCTCTAAAATACGAGCAGTACTTC	CASSSLKYEQYF
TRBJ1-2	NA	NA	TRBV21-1	TGTGCCAGCAGGGACAGCATCTTTGACTGTGGCTACACCTTC	CASRDSIFDCGYTF
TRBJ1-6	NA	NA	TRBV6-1	TGTGCCAGCAGTGAAGGGACAACTAATTCACCCCTCCACTTT	CASSEGTTNSPLHF
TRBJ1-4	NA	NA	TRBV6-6	TGTGCCAGTCGAATCCAGGGTCAGGGGGAAAAACTGTTTTTT	CASRIQGQGEKLFF
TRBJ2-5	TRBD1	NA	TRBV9	TGTGCCAGCAGCGAGGGGACAGGGTGGGGGGAGACCCAGTACTTC	CASSEGTGWGETQYF
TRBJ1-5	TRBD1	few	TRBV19	TGTGCCAGTAGTATAAGGACAGGGGTTCCTCAGCCCCAGCATTTT	CASSIRTGVPQPQHF
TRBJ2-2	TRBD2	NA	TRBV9	TGTGCCAGCAGCGCCGCGGGGGGGCGGGGCACCGGGGAGCTGTTTTTT	CASSAAGGRGTGELFF
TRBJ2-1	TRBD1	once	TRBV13	TGTGCCAGCAGCTCCTGGGGACTGGGACAGGGGGATGGTAATGAGCAGTTCTTC	CASSSWGLGQGDGNEQFF
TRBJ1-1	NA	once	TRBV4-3	TGCGCCAGCAGCCAAGATTATATGAGGCCGAACACTGAAGCTTTCTTT	CASSQDYMRPNTEAFF
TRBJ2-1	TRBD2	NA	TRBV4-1	TGCGCCAGCAGCCAAGAAATTAGCGGGGGGAATGAGCAGTTCTTC	CASSQEISGGNEQFF
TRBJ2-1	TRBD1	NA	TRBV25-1	TGTGCCAGCAGTGAATCAGGAGTTGGTACAGGGGGGAATGAGCAGTTCTTC	CASSESGVGTGGNEQFF
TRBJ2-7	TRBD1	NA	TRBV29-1	TGCAGCGTCGGCGGACAGGGGGCCCCGCAGTACTTC	CSVGGQGAPQYF
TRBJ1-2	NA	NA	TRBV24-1	TGTGCCACCAGTGACCGTCATACCGGTCGGGGCTACACCTTC	CATSDRHTGRGYTF
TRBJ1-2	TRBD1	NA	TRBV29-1	TGCAGCGTTTGGGACAGGGGGTCGTCGGGCTACACCTTC	CSVWDRGSSGYTF
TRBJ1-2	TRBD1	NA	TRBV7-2	TGTGCCAGCAGCCCTAGACAGGGATCTAACTATGGCTACACCTTC	CASSPRQGSNYGYTF